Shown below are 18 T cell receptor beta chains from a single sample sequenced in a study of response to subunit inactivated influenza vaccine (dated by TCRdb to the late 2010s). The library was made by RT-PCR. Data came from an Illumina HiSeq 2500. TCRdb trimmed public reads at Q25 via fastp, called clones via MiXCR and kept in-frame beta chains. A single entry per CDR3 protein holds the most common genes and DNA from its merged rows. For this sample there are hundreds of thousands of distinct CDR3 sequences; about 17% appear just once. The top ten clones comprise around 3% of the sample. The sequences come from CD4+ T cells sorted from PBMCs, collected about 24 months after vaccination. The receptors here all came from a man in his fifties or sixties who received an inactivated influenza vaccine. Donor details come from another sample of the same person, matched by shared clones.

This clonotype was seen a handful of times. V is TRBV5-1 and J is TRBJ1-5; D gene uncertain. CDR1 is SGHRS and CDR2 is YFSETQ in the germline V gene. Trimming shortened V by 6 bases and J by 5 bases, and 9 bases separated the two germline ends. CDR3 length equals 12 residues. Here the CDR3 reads CASNPSHQPQHF. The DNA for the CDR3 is TGCGCCAGCAATCCAAGCCATCAGCCCCAGCATTTT.

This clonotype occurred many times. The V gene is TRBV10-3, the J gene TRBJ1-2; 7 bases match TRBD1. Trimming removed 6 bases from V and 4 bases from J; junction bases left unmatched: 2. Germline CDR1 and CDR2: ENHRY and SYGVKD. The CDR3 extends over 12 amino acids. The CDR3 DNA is TGTGCCATCAGCGGGACAGCCTATGGCTACACCTTC. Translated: CAISGTAYGYTF.

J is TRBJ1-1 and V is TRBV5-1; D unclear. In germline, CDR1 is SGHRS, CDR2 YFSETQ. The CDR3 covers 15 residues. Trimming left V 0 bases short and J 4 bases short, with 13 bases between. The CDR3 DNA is TGCGCCAGCAGCTTGGCCCCAAGTCGTGTCACTGAAGCTTTCTTT. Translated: CASSLAPSRVTEAFF.

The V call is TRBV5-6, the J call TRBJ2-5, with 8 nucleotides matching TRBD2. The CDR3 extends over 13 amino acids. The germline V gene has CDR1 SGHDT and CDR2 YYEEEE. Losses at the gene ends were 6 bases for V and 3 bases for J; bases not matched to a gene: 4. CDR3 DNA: TGTGCCAGCACCATAGCGGGAAAAGAGACCCAGTACTTC. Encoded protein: CASTIAGKETQYF.

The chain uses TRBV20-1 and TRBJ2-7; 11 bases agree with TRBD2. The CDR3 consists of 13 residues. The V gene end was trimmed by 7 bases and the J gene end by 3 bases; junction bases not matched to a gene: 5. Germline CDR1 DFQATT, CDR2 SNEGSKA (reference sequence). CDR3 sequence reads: CSVPTSGSYEQYF. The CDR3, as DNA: TGCAGTGTCCCCACTAGCGGGAGCTACGAGCAGTACTTC.

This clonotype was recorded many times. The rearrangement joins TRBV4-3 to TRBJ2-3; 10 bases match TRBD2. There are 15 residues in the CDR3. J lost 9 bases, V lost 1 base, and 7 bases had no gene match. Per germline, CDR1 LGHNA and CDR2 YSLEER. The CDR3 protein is CASSQVSASGSTQYF. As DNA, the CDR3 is TGCGCCAGCAGCCAAGTCTCCGCTAGCGGGAGCACGCAGTATTTT.

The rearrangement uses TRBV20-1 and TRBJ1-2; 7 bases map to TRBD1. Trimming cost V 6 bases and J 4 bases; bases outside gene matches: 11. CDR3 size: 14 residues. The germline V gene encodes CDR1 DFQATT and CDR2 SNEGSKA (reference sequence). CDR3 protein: CSAGGRGRAYGYTF. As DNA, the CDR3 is TGCAGTGCAGGGGGCCGGGGGCGGGCCTATGGCTACACCTTC.

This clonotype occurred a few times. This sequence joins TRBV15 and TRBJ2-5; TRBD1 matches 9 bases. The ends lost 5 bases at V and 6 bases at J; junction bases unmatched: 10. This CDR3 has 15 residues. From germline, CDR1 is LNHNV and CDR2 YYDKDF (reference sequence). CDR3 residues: CATSSPGQGSQTQYF. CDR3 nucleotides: TGTGCCACCAGCTCCCCGGGACAGGGTTCCCAGACCCAGTACTTC.

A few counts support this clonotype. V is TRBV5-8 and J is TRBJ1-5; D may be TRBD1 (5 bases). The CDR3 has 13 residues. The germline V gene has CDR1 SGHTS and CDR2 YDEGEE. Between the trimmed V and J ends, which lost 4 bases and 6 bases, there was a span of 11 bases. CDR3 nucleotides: TGTGCCAGCAGCGGCGGACACGGTCAGCCCCAGCATTTT. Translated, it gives CASSGGHGQPQHF.

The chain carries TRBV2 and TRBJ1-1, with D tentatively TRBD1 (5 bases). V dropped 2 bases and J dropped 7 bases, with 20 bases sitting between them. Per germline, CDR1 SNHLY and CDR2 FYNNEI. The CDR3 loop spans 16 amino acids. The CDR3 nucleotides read TGTGCCAGCAGTGAATCCAAGACAGTATTGGGAGTTGAAGCTTTCTTT. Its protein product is CASSESKTVLGVEAFF.

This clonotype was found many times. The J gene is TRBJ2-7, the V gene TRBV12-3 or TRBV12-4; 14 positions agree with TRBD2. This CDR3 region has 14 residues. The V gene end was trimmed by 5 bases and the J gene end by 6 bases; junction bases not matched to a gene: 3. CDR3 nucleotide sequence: TGTGCCAGCAGTCGACTAGCGGGAGGGTCCGAGCAGTACTTC. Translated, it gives CASSRLAGGSEQYF.

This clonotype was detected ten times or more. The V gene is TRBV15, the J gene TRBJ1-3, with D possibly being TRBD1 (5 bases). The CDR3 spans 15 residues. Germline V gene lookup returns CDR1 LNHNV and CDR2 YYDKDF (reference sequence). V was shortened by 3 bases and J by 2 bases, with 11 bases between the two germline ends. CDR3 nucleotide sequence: TGTGCCACCAGCAGGGATCGGGGGACTGGAAACACCATATATTTT. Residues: CATSRDRGTGNTIYF.

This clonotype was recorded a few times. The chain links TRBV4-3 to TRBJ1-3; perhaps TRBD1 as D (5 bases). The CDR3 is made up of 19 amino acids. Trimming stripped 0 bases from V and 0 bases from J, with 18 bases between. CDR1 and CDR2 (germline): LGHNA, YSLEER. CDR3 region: CASSQDLVRQGSSGNTIYF. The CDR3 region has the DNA TGCGCCAGCAGCCAAGATCTCGTTCGCCAGGGCAGCTCTGGAAACACCATATATTTT.

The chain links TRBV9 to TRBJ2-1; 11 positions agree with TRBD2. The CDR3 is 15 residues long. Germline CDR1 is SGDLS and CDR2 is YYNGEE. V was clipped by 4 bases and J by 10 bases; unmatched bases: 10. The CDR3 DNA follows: TGTGCCAGCAGCACCCTTAGCGGGGGGGCCGGGGAGCAGTTCTTC. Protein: CASSTLSGGAGEQFF.

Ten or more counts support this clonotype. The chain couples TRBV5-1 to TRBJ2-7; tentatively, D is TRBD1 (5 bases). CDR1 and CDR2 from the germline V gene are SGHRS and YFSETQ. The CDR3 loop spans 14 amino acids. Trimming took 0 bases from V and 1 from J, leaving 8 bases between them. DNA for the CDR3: TGCGCCAGCAGCTTGGCGCCAGGGTCCTACGAGCAGTACTTC. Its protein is CASSLAPGSYEQYF.

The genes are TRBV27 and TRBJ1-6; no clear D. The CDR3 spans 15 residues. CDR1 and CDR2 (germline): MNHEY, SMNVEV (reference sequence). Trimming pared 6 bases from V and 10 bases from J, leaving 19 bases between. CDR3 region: CASSYRGGAGSPLHF. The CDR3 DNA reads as TGTGCCAGCAGCTACCGGGGAGGTGCGGGGTCACCCCTCCACTTT.

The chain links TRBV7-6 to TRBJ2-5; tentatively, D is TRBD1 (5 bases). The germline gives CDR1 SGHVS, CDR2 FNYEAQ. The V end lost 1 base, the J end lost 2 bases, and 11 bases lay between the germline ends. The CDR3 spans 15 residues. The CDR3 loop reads CASSLGQLLQETQYF. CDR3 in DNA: TGTGCCAGCAGCTTAGGACAGTTATTACAAGAGACCCAGTACTTC.

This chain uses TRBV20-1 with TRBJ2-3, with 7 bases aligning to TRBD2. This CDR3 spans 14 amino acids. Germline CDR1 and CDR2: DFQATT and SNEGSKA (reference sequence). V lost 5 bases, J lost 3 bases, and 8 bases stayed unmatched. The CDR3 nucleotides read TGCAGTGCTCCCCAGCGGGAAGGGACAGATACGCAGTATTTT. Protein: CSAPQREGTDTQYF.